This T cell receptor beta chain was recorded in a study of glioma-infiltrating T cells after dendritic cell vaccination. TCRdb keeps only in-frame clones here, not all; method: immunoSEQ multiplex PCR. Of about 49,000 clones listed, 85% are singletons. The CDR3 sequence is 16 residues long. This chain links TRBV12-1 with TRBJ2-2; the table names TRBD2, a call not compared with the DNA. TRBV12-1 is labeled a pseudogene. This sequence was found in a human donor with glioblastoma. The sequencing used blood, collected before dendritic cell vaccination. CDR3 amino acids: CASSSKAGVSTGELFF. The CDR3 region has the DNA TGTGCCAGCAGCTCCAAAGCGGGAGTAAGCACCGGGGAGCTGTTTTTT.